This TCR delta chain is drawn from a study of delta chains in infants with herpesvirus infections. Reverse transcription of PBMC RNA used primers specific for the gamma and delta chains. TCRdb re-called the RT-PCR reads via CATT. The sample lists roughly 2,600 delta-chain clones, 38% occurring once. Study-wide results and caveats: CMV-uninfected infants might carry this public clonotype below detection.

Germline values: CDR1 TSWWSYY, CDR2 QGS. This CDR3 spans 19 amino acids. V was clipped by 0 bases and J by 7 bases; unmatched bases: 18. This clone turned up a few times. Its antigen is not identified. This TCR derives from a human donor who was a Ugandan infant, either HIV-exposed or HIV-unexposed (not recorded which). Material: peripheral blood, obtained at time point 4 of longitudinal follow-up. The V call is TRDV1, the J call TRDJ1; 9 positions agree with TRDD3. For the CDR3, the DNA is TGTGCTCTTGGGGAACTCCGCATTTCCTCACGAGGGGGATACTCTAAACTCATCTTT. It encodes CALGELRISSRGGYSKLIF.